The T cell receptor beta chain described here comes from a study of T cell repertoires in cytomegalovirus infection. Across the whole study: An indication of both CMV infection and matching HLA type came from public TCR beta signatures. Study-wide results and limits: Across the ex vivo response, the dominant clonotypes were HLA-C-restricted CMV-specific TCR beta clonotypes. Cumulative public TCR beta family frequency identified carriers of CMV plus the relevant HLA.

Each CDR3 protein is one row after TCRdb ran MiXCR on the reads. This sample yields about 740,000 distinct CDR3 sequences, of which less than 40% are seen a single time; roughly 2.9% belongs to the top ten. This clonotype was seen a handful of times. Its antigen is not known. V gave up 3 bases and J gave up 5 bases; unmatched junction bases: 5. The CDR3 runs 15 residues. CDR1 is SGHKS, CDR2 YYEKEE, per germline (reference sequence). This receptor was taken from a human donor in good health (CMV status not recorded). Some clones in this sample may be carry-over from other donors' samples. The sample consisted of PBMCs. The chain is built from TRBV5-5 and TRBJ2-2; TRBD1 agrees at 9 bases. The CDR3 DNA is TGTGCCAGCAGCTATGTAGACAGGGGGACCGGGGAGCTGTTTTTT. It translates to CASSYVDRGTGELFF.